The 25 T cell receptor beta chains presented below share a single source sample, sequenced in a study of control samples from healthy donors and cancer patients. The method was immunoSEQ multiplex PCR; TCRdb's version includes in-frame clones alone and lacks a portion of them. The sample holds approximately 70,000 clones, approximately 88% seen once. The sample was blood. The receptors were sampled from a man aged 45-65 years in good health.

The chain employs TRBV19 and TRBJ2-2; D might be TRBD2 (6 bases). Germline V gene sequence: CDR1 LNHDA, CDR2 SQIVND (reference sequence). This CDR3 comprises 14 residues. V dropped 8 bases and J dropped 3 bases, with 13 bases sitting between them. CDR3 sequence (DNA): TGTGCCAGTGGAGGGGATAGGGACACCGGGGAGCTGTTTTTT. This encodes CASGGDRDTGELFF.

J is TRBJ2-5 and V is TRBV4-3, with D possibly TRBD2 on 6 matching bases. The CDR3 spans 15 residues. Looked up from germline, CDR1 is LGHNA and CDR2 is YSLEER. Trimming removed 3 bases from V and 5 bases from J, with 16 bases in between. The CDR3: CASSHQLAPEETQYF. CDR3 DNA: TGCGCCAGCAGCCACCAACTAGCCCCGGAGGAGACCCAGTACTTC.

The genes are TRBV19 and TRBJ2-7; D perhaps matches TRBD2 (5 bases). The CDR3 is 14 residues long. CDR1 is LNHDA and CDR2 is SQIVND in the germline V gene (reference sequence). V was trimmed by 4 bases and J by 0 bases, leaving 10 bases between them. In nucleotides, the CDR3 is TGTGCCAGTAGTACCCAAACTAGCTCCTACGAGCAGTACTTC. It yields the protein CASSTQTSSYEQYF. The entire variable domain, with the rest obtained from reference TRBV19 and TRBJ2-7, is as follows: DGGITQSPKYLFRKEGQNVTLSCEQNLNHDAMYWYRQDPGQGLRLIYYSQIVNDFQKGDIAEGYSVSREKKESFPLTVTSAQKNPTAFYLCASSTQTSSYEQYFGPGTRLTVT.

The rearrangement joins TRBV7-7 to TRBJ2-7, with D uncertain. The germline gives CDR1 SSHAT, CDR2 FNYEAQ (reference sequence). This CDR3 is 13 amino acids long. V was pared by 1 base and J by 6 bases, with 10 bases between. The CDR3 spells CASSLDASGEQYF. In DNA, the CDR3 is TGTGCCAGCAGCTTAGATGCGAGTGGCGAGCAGTACTTC.

The CDR3 region has the DNA TGTGCCAGCAGTTTGTCCAGGGGGGGAACTGAAGCTTTCTTT. Its protein product is CASSLSRGGTEAFF. The chain carries TRBV28 and TRBJ1-1; 7 bases align to TRBD1. In germline, CDR1 is MDHEN, CDR2 SYDVKM. The V segment lost 3 bases and the J segment 5 bases; nucleotides outside the gene matches: 6. The CDR3 sequence is 14 residues long.

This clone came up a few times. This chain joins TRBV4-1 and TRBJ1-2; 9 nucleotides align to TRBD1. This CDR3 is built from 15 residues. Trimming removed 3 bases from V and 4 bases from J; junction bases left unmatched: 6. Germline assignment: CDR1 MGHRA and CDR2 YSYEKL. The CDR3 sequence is CASSHPGTGIYGYTF. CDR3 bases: TGCGCCAGCAGCCATCCCGGGACAGGGATCTATGGCTACACCTTC.

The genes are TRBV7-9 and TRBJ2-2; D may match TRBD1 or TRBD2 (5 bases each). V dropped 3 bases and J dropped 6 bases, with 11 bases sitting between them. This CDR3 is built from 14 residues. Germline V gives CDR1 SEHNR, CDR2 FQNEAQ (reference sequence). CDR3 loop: CASSLSGAAGELFF. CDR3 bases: TGTGCCAGCAGCTTGTCCGGGGCAGCCGGGGAGCTGTTTTTT.

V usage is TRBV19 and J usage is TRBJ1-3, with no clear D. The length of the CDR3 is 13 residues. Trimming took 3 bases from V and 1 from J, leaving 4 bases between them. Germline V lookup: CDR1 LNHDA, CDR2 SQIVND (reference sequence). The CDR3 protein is CASSIQSGNTIYF. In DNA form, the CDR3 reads TGTGCCAGTAGTATTCAATCTGGAAACACCATATATTTT.

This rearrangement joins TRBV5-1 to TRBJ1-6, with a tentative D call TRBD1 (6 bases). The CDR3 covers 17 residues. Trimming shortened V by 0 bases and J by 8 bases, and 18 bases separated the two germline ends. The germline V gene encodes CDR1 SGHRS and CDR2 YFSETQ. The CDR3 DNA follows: TGCGCCAGCAGCTTGGAAGGCAGGGGTTTTGGGTATTCACCCCTCCACTTT. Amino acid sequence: CASSLEGRGFGYSPLHF.

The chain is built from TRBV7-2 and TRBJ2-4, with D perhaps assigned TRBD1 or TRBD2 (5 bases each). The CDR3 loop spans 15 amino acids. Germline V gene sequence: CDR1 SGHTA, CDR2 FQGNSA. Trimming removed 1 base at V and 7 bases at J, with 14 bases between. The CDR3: CASSLVLGEGNIQYF. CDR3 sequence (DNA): TGTGCCAGCAGCTTAGTTTTGGGGGAAGGCAACATTCAGTACTTC.

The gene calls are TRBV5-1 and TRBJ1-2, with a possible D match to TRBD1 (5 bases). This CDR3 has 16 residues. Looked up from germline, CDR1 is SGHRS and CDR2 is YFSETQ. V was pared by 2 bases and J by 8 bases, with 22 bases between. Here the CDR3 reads CASSFTGRSGPSGYTF. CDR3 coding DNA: TGCGCCAGCAGCTTTACTGGCAGATCAGGGCCCTCCGGCTACACCTTC.

The CDR3 protein is CASSQERLRGADTQYF. In DNA, the CDR3 is TGTGCCAGCAGCCAAGAACGATTAAGGGGGGCAGATACGCAGTATTTT. The chain recombines TRBV3-1 (or the pseudogene TRBV3-2) with TRBJ2-3; either TRBD1 or TRBD2 may supply D (6 bases each). V was shortened by 0 bases and J by 4 bases, with 14 bases between the two germline ends. The CDR3 has 16 amino acids. Germline V lookup: CDR1 LGHDT, CDR2 YNNKEL (reference sequence).

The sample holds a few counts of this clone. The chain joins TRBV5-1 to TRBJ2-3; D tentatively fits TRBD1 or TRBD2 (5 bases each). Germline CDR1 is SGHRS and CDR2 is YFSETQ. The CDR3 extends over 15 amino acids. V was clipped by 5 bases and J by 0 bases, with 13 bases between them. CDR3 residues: CASRDPGLSTDTQYF. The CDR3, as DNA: TGCGCCAGCAGAGATCCGGGGCTTAGCACAGATACGCAGTATTTT.

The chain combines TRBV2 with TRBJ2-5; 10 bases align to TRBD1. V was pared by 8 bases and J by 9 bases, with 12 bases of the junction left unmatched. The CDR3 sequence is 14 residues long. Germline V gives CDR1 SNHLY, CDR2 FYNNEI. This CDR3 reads CASGRDRGNGAQYF. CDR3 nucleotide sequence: TGTGCCAGCGGCCGGGACAGGGGAAATGGGGCCCAGTACTTC.

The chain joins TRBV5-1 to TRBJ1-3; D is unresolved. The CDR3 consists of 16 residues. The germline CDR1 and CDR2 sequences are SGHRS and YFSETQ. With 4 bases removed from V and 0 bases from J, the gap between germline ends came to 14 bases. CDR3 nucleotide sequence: TGCGCCAGCAGCCTGGTGGGCCGGAACTCTGGAAACACCATATATTTT. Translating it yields CASSLVGRNSGNTIYF.

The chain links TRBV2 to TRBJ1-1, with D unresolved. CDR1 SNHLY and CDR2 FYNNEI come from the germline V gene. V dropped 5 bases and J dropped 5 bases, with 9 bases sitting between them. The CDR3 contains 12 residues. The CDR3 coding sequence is TGTGCCAGCAGTAGACGGAGAACTGAAGCTTTCTTT. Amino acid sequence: CASSRRRTEAFF.

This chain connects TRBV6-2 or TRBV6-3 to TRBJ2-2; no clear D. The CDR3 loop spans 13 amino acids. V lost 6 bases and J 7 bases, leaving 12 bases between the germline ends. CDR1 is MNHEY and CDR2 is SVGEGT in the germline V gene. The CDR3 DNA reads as TGTGCCAGCAGCCAAGGTGCCGTCGGGGAGCTGTTTTTT. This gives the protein CASSQGAVGELFF.

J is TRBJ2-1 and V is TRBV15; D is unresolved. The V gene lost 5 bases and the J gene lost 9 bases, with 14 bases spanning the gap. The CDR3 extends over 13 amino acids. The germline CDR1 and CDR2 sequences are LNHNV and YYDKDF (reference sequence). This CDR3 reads CATSPPYGAEQFF. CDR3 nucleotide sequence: TGTGCCACCAGCCCACCGTACGGTGCTGAGCAGTTCTTC.

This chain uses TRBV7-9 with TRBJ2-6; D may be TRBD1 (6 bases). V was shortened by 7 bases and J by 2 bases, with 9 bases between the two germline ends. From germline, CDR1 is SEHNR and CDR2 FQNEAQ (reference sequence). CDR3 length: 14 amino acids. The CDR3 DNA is TGTGCCAGCACCCCAGGGGCTGGGGCCAACGTCCTGACTTTC. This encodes CASTPGAGANVLTF.

The CDR3 DNA follows: TGTGCCAGCAGCCGCACCACTGAAGCTTTCTTT. Its translation is CASSRTTEAFF. The rearrangement uses TRBV28 and TRBJ1-1, with D uncertain. CDR3 length: 11 residues. Trimming stripped 6 bases from V and 4 bases from J, with 6 bases between. From germline, CDR1 is MDHEN and CDR2 SYDVKM.

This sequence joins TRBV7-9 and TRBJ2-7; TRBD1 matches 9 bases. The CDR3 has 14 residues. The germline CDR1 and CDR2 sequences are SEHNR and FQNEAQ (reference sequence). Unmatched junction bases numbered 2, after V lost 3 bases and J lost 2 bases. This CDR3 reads CASSFGTGPYEQYF. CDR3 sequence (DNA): TGTGCCAGCAGCTTTGGGACAGGGCCCTACGAGCAGTACTTC.

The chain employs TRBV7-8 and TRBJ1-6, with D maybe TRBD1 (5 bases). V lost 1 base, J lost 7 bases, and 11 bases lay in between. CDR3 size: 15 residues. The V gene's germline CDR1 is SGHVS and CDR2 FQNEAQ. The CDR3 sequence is CASSLDVQGNSPLHF. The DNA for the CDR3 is TGTGCCAGCAGCTTAGATGTCCAGGGAAATTCACCCCTCCACTTT.

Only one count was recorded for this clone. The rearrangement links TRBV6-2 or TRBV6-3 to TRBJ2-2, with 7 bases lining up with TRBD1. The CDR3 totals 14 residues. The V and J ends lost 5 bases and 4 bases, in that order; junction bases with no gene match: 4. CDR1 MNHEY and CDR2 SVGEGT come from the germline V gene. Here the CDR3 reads CASSGDSATGELFF. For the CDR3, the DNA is TGTGCCAGCAGTGGGGACAGCGCCACCGGGGAGCTGTTTTTT.

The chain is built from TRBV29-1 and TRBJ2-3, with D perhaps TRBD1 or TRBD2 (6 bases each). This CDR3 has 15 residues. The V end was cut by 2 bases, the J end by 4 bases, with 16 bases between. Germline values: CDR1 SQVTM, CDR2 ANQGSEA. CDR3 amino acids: CSVERLGGFADTQYF. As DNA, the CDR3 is TGCAGCGTTGAACGGTTAGGGGGGTTTGCAGATACGCAGTATTTT.

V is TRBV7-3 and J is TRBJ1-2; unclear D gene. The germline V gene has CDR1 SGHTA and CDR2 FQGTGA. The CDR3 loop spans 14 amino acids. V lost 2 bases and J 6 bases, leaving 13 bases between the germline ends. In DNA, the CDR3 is TGTGCCAGCAGCTTATCCCGCAGTAAGCATGGCTACACCTTC. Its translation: CASSLSRSKHGYTF.